The rows below give T cell receptor beta chains drawn from one sample of a study of metastatic and nonmetastatic thyroid tumors. TCRdb reprocessed the PCR reads using MiXCR. Among roughly 9,500 clones listed, 29% were seen once. The specimen was tumor tissue. The receptors originated from a female donor with papillary thyroid cancer or a benign thyroid nodule (not recorded which). Some clones in this sample may be carry-over from other donors' samples. CDR3s include the opening cysteine and the closing phenylalanine or tryptophan. A D gene is named only where the DNA matches it firmly. Size is omitted from some rows. Given values are once, few, many or a class for expanded clones.

v_call,j_call,d_call,cdr3_length,clone_size,cdr3_nt,cdr3_aa
TRBV4-3,TRBJ1-2,NA,15,NA,TGCGCCAGCAGCCAAGATTTGGGGCTTAGCTATGGCTACACCTTC,CASSQDLGLSYGYTF
TRBV20-1,TRBJ1-1,TRBD1,16,NA,TGCAGTGCTAGAGATCAAGGACAGGGCCCATACACTGAAGCTTTCTTT,CSARDQGQGPYTEAFF
TRBV4-2,TRBJ2-1,NA,16,many,TGTGCCAGCAGCCCAGGTCTCCAGGACACCTACAATGAGCAGTTCTTC,CASSPGLQDTYNEQFF
TRBV20-1,TRBJ2-3,NA,15,NA,TGCAGTGCTTCCAGGAGGACGGGAGGCACAGATACGCAGTATTTT,CSASRRTGGTDTQYF
TRBV27,TRBJ2-2,NA,14,NA,TGTGCCAGCAAGCTAGCGTTGAACACCGGGGAGCTGTTTTTT,CASKLALNTGELFF
TRBV28,TRBJ2-1,NA,14,many,TGTGCCAGCAGTGGGACGGGATACTACAATGAGCAGTTCTTC,CASSGTGYYNEQFF
TRBV2,TRBJ2-6,NA,17,many,TGTGCCAGTCTCCTTGAGGGACAACCCTCTGGGGCCAACGTCCTGACTTTC,CASLLEGQPSGANVLTF
TRBV20-1,TRBJ2-3,NA,14,once,TGCAGTGGGCGGGCGGTAGGGAACACAGATACGCAGTATTTT,CSGRAVGNTDTQYF
TRBV27,TRBJ2-1,TRBD2,16,few,TGTGCCAGCAGTTTATATGTAGCGGGAGGAGTTAATGAGCAGTTCTTC,CASSLYVAGGVNEQFF
TRBV5-1,TRBJ2-1,NA,15,many,TGCGCCAGCAGCCACACGGAAATTAGCTACAATGAGCAGTTCTTC,CASSHTEISYNEQFF
TRBV3-1,TRBJ2-7,TRBD2,18,NA,TGTGCCAGCAGCCAACGTACTAGCGGGGACCCGCTACCCTACGATCAGTACTTC,CASSQRTSGDPLPYDQYF
TRBV7-9,TRBJ2-1,NA,15,medium-sized,TGTGCCAGCAGCGTAGGGACTTTTTCCCCCAATGAGCAGTTCTTC,CASSVGTFSPNEQFF
TRBV6-2/TRBV6-3,TRBJ1-5,NA,15,NA,TGTGCCAGCAGTTACAACCACAGGGCAGGTCAGCCCCAGCATTTT,CASSYNHRAGQPQHF
TRBV27,TRBJ2-5,NA,14,NA,TGTGCCAGCAGTTTTTCCGGGGGCCTGGAGACCCAGTACTTC,CASSFSGGLETQYF
TRBV7-2,TRBJ1-1,NA,13,NA,TGTGCCAGCAGCCCGTGGTTGAACACTGAAGCTTTCTTT,CASSPWLNTEAFF
TRBV10-2,TRBJ1-5,NA,14,many,TGCGCCAGCAGCGGACAGAACAGCAATCAGCCCCAGCATTTT,CASSGQNSNQPQHF
TRBV30,TRBJ1-2,NA,13,NA,TGTGCCTGGGGCTCGTGGGATCATGAGGGCTACACCTTC,CAWGSWDHEGYTF
TRBV6-5,TRBJ2-2,NA,16,few,TGTGCCAGCAGTTACTTTGTATCGGGAGCCTTCGGTGAGCTGTTTTTT,CASSYFVSGAFGELFF
TRBV7-9,TRBJ2-5,NA,15,NA,TGTGCCAGCAGCCCCGGGGACACTATCGTAGAGACCCAGTATTTC,CASSPGDTIVETQYF
TRBV4-1,TRBJ2-3,TRBD1,16,NA,TGCGTCAGTAGTTCTCGACAGGGGGCAGAGACAGATACGCAGTATTTT,CVSSSRQGAETDTQYF
TRBV11-2,TRBJ2-7,TRBD2,13,medium-sized,TGTGCCAGCAGCTTAGAGGCTAGCGGGAGTAAGTTCTTC,CASSLEASGSKFF
TRBV10-3,TRBJ1-2,TRBD1,15,many,TGTGCCAGCACAGGGGCGGGACCACCAAACTCGGGCTACACCTTC,CASTGAGPPNSGYTF